Below, one TCR beta chain is given with its context. This record comes from a study of T cells expressing NK-cell markers. CDR3 length: 13 residues. CDR1 is SQVTM and CDR2 is ANQGSEA in the germline V gene. Generation of TCR beta cDNA was performed by 5'RACE template switching incorporating UMIs. TCRdb re-called the 5' RACE reads and catalogs CDR3 proteins one per entry, DNA excluded. This listing includes some 150,000 distinct CDR3 sequences. Sequencing was carried out using blood T cells: a sorted CD56 or NKG2C T cell subset, CD4+ or CD8+ T cells, or bulk PBMC T cells (not recorded which). The chain couples TRBV29-1 to TRBJ2-7; TCRdb returns TRBD1, unconfirmable since there is no DNA. This TCR was sampled from a man aged 18 to 30 in good health. The CDR3 sequence is CSGTGQGLDEQYF.